This is a list of T cell receptor beta chains from one sample in a study of OX40 agonist ivuxolimab in advanced cancers. The table came from immunoSEQ multiplex PCR; TCRdb's copy has only in-frame clones and leaves some out. The sample records 68,000 or so clones, around 90% being singletons. Sequencing was performed on CD4+ or CD8+ T cells sorted from blood, taken in a trial of the OX40 agonist ivuxolimab. Receptor source: an adult with an advanced solid tumor such as melanoma, head and neck, liver or kidney cancer. Each CDR3 is given with its conserved first and last residue. A D gene is named only where the DNA matches it firmly. For some rows the clone size is stated as once, few or many, or as a class when expanded; others skip it.

CDR3aa: CASSTPGTGVTEAFF
CDR3nt: TGTGCCAGCAGCACACCCGGGACAGGGGTCACTGAAGCTTTCTTT
v_gene: TRBV7-9
d_gene: TRBD1
j_gene: TRBJ1-1
abundance: .

CDR3aa: CAWSPASLYNEQFF
CDR3nt: TGTGCCTGGAGTCCCGCTTCTCTATACAATGAGCAGTTCTTC
v_gene: TRBV30
d_gene: .
j_gene: TRBJ2-1
abundance: .

CDR3aa: CASSPPRVEETQYF
CDR3nt: TGTGCCAGCTCACCACCGCGGGTGGAAGAGACCCAGTACTTC
v_gene: TRBV18
d_gene: .
j_gene: TRBJ2-5
abundance: .

CDR3aa: CASSKTGLDRTGELFF
CDR3nt: TGTGCCAGCAGCAAGACAGGGCTCGATAGGACCGGGGAGCTGTTTTTT
v_gene: TRBV7-9
d_gene: TRBD1
j_gene: TRBJ2-2
abundance: once

CDR3aa: CASSQDRTAFNEKLFF
CDR3nt: TGCGCCAGCAGCCAAGATCGGACGGCCTTTAATGAAAAACTGTTTTTT
v_gene: TRBV4-1
d_gene: .
j_gene: TRBJ1-4
abundance: .

CDR3aa: CATTIPEANQPQHF
CDR3nt: TGTGCCACCACAATACCCGAGGCAAATCAGCCCCAGCATTTT
v_gene: TRBV6-1
d_gene: .
j_gene: TRBJ1-5
abundance: .

CDR3aa: CASSDDRGLRNTGELFF
CDR3nt: TGCGCCAGCAGTGATGACAGGGGATTGAGAAACACCGGGGAGCTGTTTTTT
v_gene: TRBV10-1
d_gene: TRBD1
j_gene: TRBJ2-2
abundance: few

CDR3aa: CASSLGAQYGYTF
CDR3nt: TGTGCCAGCAGCCTTGGGGCTCAATATGGCTACACCTTC
v_gene: TRBV5-4
d_gene: .
j_gene: TRBJ1-2
abundance: .

CDR3aa: CASSSGTPNALWANVLTF
CDR3nt: TGTGCCAGCAGCTCCGGGACACCGAACGCTCTCTGGGCCAACGTCCTGACTTTC
v_gene: TRBV7-9
d_gene: .
j_gene: TRBJ2-6
abundance: .

CDR3aa: CASSVTLTDTQYF
CDR3nt: TGTGCCAGCTCTGTGACGCTTACAGATACGCAGTATTTT
v_gene: TRBV6-1
d_gene: .
j_gene: TRBJ2-3
abundance: .

CDR3aa: CASSLGEGRGDPEAFF
CDR3nt: TGTGCCAGCAGCTTAGGGGAGGGGAGGGGGGACCCTGAAGCTTTCTTT
v_gene: TRBV11-3
d_gene: .
j_gene: TRBJ1-1
abundance: .

CDR3aa: CSGLGVNGYTF
CDR3nt: TGCAGCGGCCTTGGGGTCAACGGCTACACCTTC
v_gene: TRBV29-1
d_gene: .
j_gene: TRBJ1-2
abundance: .

CDR3aa: CASSFQRGLGNTIYF
CDR3nt: TGTGCCAGCAGTTTTCAGCGGGGCTTGGGAAACACCATATATTTT
v_gene: TRBV6-5
d_gene: .
j_gene: TRBJ1-3
abundance: .

CDR3aa: CAAAESGANVLTF
CDR3nt: TGTGCCGCCGCAGAGTCTGGGGCCAACGTCCTGACTTTC
v_gene: TRBV2
d_gene: .
j_gene: TRBJ2-6
abundance: once

CDR3aa: CASSGLGGGETQYF
CDR3nt: TGTGCCAGCAGTGGACTAGGGGGGGGAGAGACCCAGTACTTC
v_gene: TRBV6-5
d_gene: .
j_gene: TRBJ2-5
abundance: .

CDR3aa: CAQSPTGNSGDEQYF
CDR3nt: TGTGCCCAGAGCCCGACAGGGAATTCGGGCGACGAGCAGTACTTC
v_gene: TRBV30
d_gene: TRBD1
j_gene: TRBJ2-7
abundance: .

CDR3aa: CASSPGTVETQYF
CDR3nt: TGTGCCAGCAGTCCAGGGACAGTAGAGACCCAGTACTTC
v_gene: TRBV6-5
d_gene: TRBD1
j_gene: TRBJ2-5
abundance: .

CDR3aa: CASSTGLAGGTDTQYF
CDR3nt: TGTGCCAGCAGCACCGGACTAGCGGGGGGCACAGATACGCAGTATTTT
v_gene: TRBV7-2
d_gene: TRBD2
j_gene: TRBJ2-3
abundance: few

CDR3aa: CASSPRVGELFF
CDR3nt: TGTGCCAGCAGCCCAAGGGTCGGGGAGCTGTTTTTT
v_gene: TRBV13
d_gene: .
j_gene: TRBJ2-2
abundance: .

CDR3aa: CASSPDREHEQYF
CDR3nt: TGTGCCAGTAGCCCGGACAGGGAGCACGAGCAGTACTTC
v_gene: TRBV19
d_gene: TRBD1
j_gene: TRBJ2-7
abundance: .

CDR3aa: CAGREGGNAGELFF
CDR3nt: TGCGCCGGCCGGGAGGGAGGGAATGCCGGGGAGCTGTTTTTT
v_gene: TRBV23-1
d_gene: TRBD2
j_gene: TRBJ2-2
abundance: .

CDR3aa: CASSWGATRRPQHF
CDR3nt: TGTGCCAGCAGTTGGGGGGCAACCCGGAGGCCCCAGCATTTT
v_gene: TRBV28
d_gene: .
j_gene: TRBJ1-5
abundance: .

CDR3aa: CASSLASGSGEQFF
CDR3nt: TGTGCCAGCAGCTTGGCTAGCGGGAGTGGTGAGCAGTTCTTC
v_gene: TRBV5-6
d_gene: TRBD2
j_gene: TRBJ2-1
abundance: .

CDR3aa: CASSEGGGAYQTQYF
CDR3nt: TGTGCCAGCAGTGAAGGTGGGGGCGCGTACCAGACCCAGTACTTC
v_gene: TRBV2
d_gene: .
j_gene: TRBJ2-5
abundance: .

CDR3aa: CASSFGPPWETEAFF
CDR3nt: TGTGCCAGCAGTTTCGGACCCCCTTGGGAAACTGAAGCTTTCTTT
v_gene: TRBV6-5
d_gene: .
j_gene: TRBJ1-1
abundance: .

CDR3aa: CASSPLGGGIGRRYGYTF
CDR3nt: TGTGCCAGCAGCCCCCTAGGGGGGGGAATAGGTAGGAGGTATGGCTACACCTTC
v_gene: TRBV9
d_gene: .
j_gene: TRBJ1-2
abundance: .

CDR3aa: CASSPTGPETQYF
CDR3nt: TGTGCCAGCAGTCCGACAGGCCCAGAGACCCAGTACTTC
v_gene: TRBV6-1
d_gene: .
j_gene: TRBJ2-5
abundance: .

CDR3aa: CASSNSGPYTSGYTF
CDR3nt: TGTGCCAGTAGCAACTCGGGACCATACACAAGTGGCTACACCTTC
v_gene: TRBV19
d_gene: .
j_gene: TRBJ1-2
abundance: few

CDR3aa: CASSKMEGNRVTGELFF
CDR3nt: TGTGCCAGCAGCAAGATGGAGGGGAATCGGGTCACCGGGGAGCTGTTTTTT
v_gene: TRBV21-1
d_gene: .
j_gene: TRBJ2-2
abundance: .

CDR3aa: CAITGTNYGYTF
CDR3nt: TGTGCCATCACTGGGACTAACTATGGCTACACCTTC
v_gene: TRBV10-3
d_gene: .
j_gene: TRBJ1-2
abundance: .

CDR3aa: CASSTDRRSNTEAFF
CDR3nt: TGCGCCAGCAGCACTGACAGGCGATCGAACACTGAAGCTTTCTTT
v_gene: TRBV5-1
d_gene: .
j_gene: TRBJ1-1
abundance: .

CDR3aa: CASKVNTDTQYF
CDR3nt: TGTGCCAGCAAAGTTAACACAGATACGCAGTATTTT
v_gene: TRBV2
d_gene: .
j_gene: TRBJ2-3
abundance: .

CDR3aa: CASSYTENTEAFF
CDR3nt: TGTGCCAGCAGCTACACAGAAAACACTGAAGCTTTCTTT
v_gene: TRBV7-3
d_gene: .
j_gene: TRBJ1-1
abundance: .

CDR3aa: CASSHTGATDTQYF
CDR3nt: TGTGCCAGTAGTCATACAGGGGCGACAGATACGCAGTATTTT
v_gene: TRBV19
d_gene: TRBD1
j_gene: TRBJ2-3
abundance: once

CDR3aa: CASSVLQRPNEKLFF
CDR3nt: TGCGCCAGCAGCGTGTTACAGAGACCTAATGAAAAACTGTTTTTT
v_gene: TRBV5-1
d_gene: .
j_gene: TRBJ1-4
abundance: .

CDR3aa: CASSPGLGKYNEQFF
CDR3nt: TGTGCCAGCTCACCGGGTCTCGGGAAGTACAATGAGCAGTTCTTC
v_gene: TRBV18
d_gene: .
j_gene: TRBJ2-1
abundance: .

CDR3aa: CASSLEVPLTDTQYF
CDR3nt: TGTGCCAGCAGCTTAGAGGTCCCCCTCACAGATACGCAGTATTTT
v_gene: TRBV7-9
d_gene: .
j_gene: TRBJ2-3
abundance: .

CDR3aa: CASSHGGLVGNNEQFF
CDR3nt: TGTGCCAGCAGCCACGGCGGACTAGTTGGGAACAATGAGCAGTTCTTC
v_gene: TRBV9
d_gene: TRBD2
j_gene: TRBJ2-1
abundance: .

CDR3aa: CASASYEQYF
CDR3nt: TGTGCCAGCGCCTCCTACGAGCAGTACTTC
v_gene: TRBV7-2
d_gene: .
j_gene: TRBJ2-7
abundance: .

CDR3aa: CASSQDPSPGQGANEQFF
CDR3nt: TGTGCCAGCAGCCAAGACCCCTCCCCGGGACAGGGGGCGAATGAGCAGTTCTTC
v_gene: TRBV4-2
d_gene: TRBD1
j_gene: TRBJ2-1
abundance: .

CDR3aa: CASSAQGGRALYPFF
CDR3nt: TGTGCCAGCAGCGCCCAGGGCGGGAGGGCCTTGTATCCGTTCTTC
v_gene: TRBV6-4
d_gene: TRBD2
j_gene: TRBJ2-1
abundance: .

CDR3aa: CASSPQRANTGELFF
CDR3nt: TGTGCCAGCAGCCCACAGAGAGCGAACACCGGGGAGCTGTTTTTT
v_gene: TRBV7-3
d_gene: .
j_gene: TRBJ2-2
abundance: .

CDR3aa: CASSFRRNTEAFF
CDR3nt: TGTGCCAGCAGCTTTAGGAGGAACACTGAAGCTTTCTTT
v_gene: TRBV7-8
d_gene: .
j_gene: TRBJ1-1
abundance: .

CDR3aa: CAWSTGSTEAFF
CDR3nt: TGTGCCTGGAGTACAGGGAGCACTGAAGCTTTCTTT
v_gene: TRBV30
d_gene: .
j_gene: TRBJ1-1
abundance: .

CDR3aa: CASSVGPSGDTTGELFF
CDR3nt: TGTGCCAGCAGCGTAGGGCCTAGCGGGGATACCACCGGGGAGCTGTTTTTT
v_gene: TRBV9
d_gene: TRBD2
j_gene: TRBJ2-2
abundance: .

CDR3aa: CASRRTVAYEQYF
CDR3nt: TGTGCCAGCAGGCGGACGGTCGCCTACGAGCAGTACTTC
v_gene: TRBV2
d_gene: .
j_gene: TRBJ2-7
abundance: .

CDR3aa: CAWSSGTSSYNEQFF
CDR3nt: TGTGCCTGGAGTAGTGGGACGAGCTCCTACAATGAGCAGTTCTTC
v_gene: TRBV30
d_gene: .
j_gene: TRBJ2-1
abundance: .

CDR3aa: CASSLRGGPYGYTF
CDR3nt: TGTGCCAGCAGCCTGAGGGGGGGTCCCTATGGCTACACCTTC
v_gene: TRBV5-4
d_gene: .
j_gene: TRBJ1-2
abundance: .

CDR3aa: CATSIQANTEAFF
CDR3nt: TGTGCCACCAGCATACAGGCGAACACTGAAGCTTTCTTT
v_gene: TRBV15
d_gene: .
j_gene: TRBJ1-1
abundance: .

CDR3aa: CASSLLETSRNEQYF
CDR3nt: TGCGCCAGCAGCCTACTTGAGACTAGTCGAAACGAGCAGTACTTC
v_gene: TRBV5-1
d_gene: .
j_gene: TRBJ2-7
abundance: .

CDR3aa: CSVRDGGLNYEQYF
CDR3nt: TGCAGCGTGAGAGATGGAGGCCTGAACTACGAGCAGTACTTC
v_gene: TRBV29-1
d_gene: .
j_gene: TRBJ2-7
abundance: .